This T cell receptor (beta chain) was identified during a study of CD8+CD57+ T cells in acquired aplastic anemia. Across the whole study: Sorted cells (CD4+ and CD8+) yielded DNA amounts that averaged approximately 3.1 ug. Mean read depth for CD4+ cells from healthy donors was 10 million to 13 million.

Germline CDR1 is SGHNT and CDR2 is YYREEE (reference sequence). This CDR3 comprises 14 residues. Trimming took 4 bases from V and 0 from J, leaving 10 bases between them. Genomic DNA served as template for TCR beta VDJ and CDR3 profiling. A single record per CDR3 protein comes from TCRdb applying MiXCR to the reads. Of 100,000 to 150,000 distinct CDR3 sequences listed, 40% to 45% are singletons. This clonotype was seen ten or more times. The specimen was sorted CD4+, CD8+, or CD8+CD57+ T cells (not recorded which) from PBMCs. The rearrangement links TRBV5-4 to TRBJ1-2, with D possibly being TRBD1 (6 bases). This clonotype was sampled from a human donor in good health, serving as a control. The CDR3 protein is CASSVGTPNYGYTF. The CDR3 DNA reads TGTGCCAGCAGCGTAGGGACACCTAACTATGGCTACACCTTC. Looking up the rest from reference TRBV5-4 and TRBJ1-2 gives the full variable domain: ETGVTQSPTHLIKTRGQQVTLRCSSQSGHNTVSWYQQALGQGPQFIFQYYREEENGRGNFPPRFSGLQFPNYSSELNVNALELDDSALYLCASSVGTPNYGYTFGSGTRLTVV.